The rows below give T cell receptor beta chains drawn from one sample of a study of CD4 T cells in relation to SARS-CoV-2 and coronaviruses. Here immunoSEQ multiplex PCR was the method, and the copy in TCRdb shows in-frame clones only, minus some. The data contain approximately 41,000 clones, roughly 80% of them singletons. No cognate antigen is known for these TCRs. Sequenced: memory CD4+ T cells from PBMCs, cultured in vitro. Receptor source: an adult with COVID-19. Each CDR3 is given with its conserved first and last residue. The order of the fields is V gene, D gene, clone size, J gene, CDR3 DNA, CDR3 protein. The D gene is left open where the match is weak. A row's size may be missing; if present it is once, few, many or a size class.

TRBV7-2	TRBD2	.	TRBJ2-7	TGTGCCAGCAGCTTATCGGGAGCGGGATTGTTCTACGAGCAGTACTTC	CASSLSGAGLFYEQYF
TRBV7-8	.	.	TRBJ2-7	TGTGCCAGCAGCTCAGAAGGGCGCCAGATGCAGTACTTC	CASSSEGRQMQYF
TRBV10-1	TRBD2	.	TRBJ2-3	TGCGCCAGCAGTGACTTCCCCGGCGGGAGGTCAGATACGCAGTATTTT	CASSDFPGGRSDTQYF
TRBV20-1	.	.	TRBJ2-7	TGCAGTGTGGGTCAGAGGGACGAGCAGTACTTC	CSVGQRDEQYF
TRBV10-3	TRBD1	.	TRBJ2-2	TGTGCCATCAGTTCCGGGACAGGGGGCGTTATTGGCGGGGAGCTGTTTTTT	CAISSGTGGVIGGELFF
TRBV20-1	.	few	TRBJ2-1	TGCAGTGCTAGTTCTCGGCTAGCGCACTACAATGAGCAGTTCTTC	CSASSRLAHYNEQFF
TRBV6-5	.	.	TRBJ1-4	TGTGCCAGCGGGGGGCGGGGGCTAGAAGAAAAACTGTTTTTT	CASGGRGLEEKLFF
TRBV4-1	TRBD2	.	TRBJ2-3	TGCGCCAGCAGCCAAGATGGGCGGGGGGAGGGCGGTACAGATACGCAGTATTTT	CASSQDGRGEGGTDTQYF
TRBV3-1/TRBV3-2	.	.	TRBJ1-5	TGTGCCAGCAGCCCCGGTGTGGGGACCTATCAGCCCCAGCATTTT	CASSPGVGTYQPQHF
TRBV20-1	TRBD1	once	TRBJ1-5	TGCAGTGCTAGTAACCCAGCACAGGGGAACAATCAGCCCCAGCATTTT	CSASNPAQGNNQPQHF
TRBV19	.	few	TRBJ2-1	TGTGCCAGTAACCCTAGCCGCGCCAATGAGCAGTTCTTC	CASNPSRANEQFF
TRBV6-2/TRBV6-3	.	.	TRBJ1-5	TGTGCCAGCAGTTACTCTCCCAATCAGCCCCAGCATTTT	CASSYSPNQPQHF
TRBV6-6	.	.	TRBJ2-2	TGTGCCAGCAGTTACTCGACAGTGAACACCGGGGAGCTGTTTTTT	CASSYSTVNTGELFF
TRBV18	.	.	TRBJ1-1	TGTGCCAGCTCACCACACAGGGACACTGAAGCTTTCTTT	CASSPHRDTEAFF